Presented here are 8 T cell receptor beta chains from one specimen sequenced in a study of OX40 agonist ivuxolimab in advanced cancers. Generated by immunoSEQ multiplex PCR, the TCRdb table keeps only in-frame clones and is missing some. The sample contains approximately 70,000 clones, about 88% of which appear only once. Sequenced material: CD4+ or CD8+ T cells sorted from blood, taken in a trial of the OX40 agonist ivuxolimab. These receptors were obtained from an adult with an advanced solid tumor such as melanoma, head and neck, liver or kidney cancer.

The CDR3 region is CASSLDGYQPQHF. In nucleotides, the CDR3 is TGTGCCAGCAGCCTGGACGGTTATCAGCCCCAGCATTTT. The chain links TRBV7-2 to TRBJ1-5; no reliable D call. Germline CDR1 SGHTA, CDR2 FQGNSA. V was trimmed by 5 bases and J by 5 bases, leaving 10 bases between them. This CDR3 region has 13 residues.

The J gene is TRBJ2-6, the V gene TRBV13, with D tentatively TRBD2 (5 bases). The germline V gene encodes CDR1 PRHDT and CDR2 FYEKMQ (reference sequence). Trimming pared 5 bases from V and 4 bases from J, leaving 21 bases between. The CDR3 has 18 amino acids. The CDR3 spells CASSLYGSAPGGANVLTF. The CDR3 DNA reads TGTGCCAGCAGCCTCTATGGGTCTGCTCCGGGGGGGGCCAACGTCCTGACTTTC. Combining the CDR3 with reference TRBV13 and TRBJ2-6 gives the whole variable domain AAGVIQSPRHLIKEKRETATLKCYPIPRHDTVYWYQQGPGQDPQFLISFYEKMQSDKGSIPDRFSAQQFSDYHSELNMSSLELGDSALYFCASSLYGSAPGGANVLTFGAGSRLTVL.

In nucleotides, the CDR3 is TGTGCCAGTAGTATACCCCGTCGACAGGCCAAGAGCTACTATGGCTACACCTTC. This sequence encodes CASSIPRRQAKSYYGYTF. This chain connects TRBV19 to TRBJ1-2; perhaps TRBD1 as D (6 bases). This CDR3 spans 18 amino acids. Germline CDR1 LNHDA, CDR2 SQIVND (reference sequence). Trimming left V 2 bases short and J 3 bases short, with 22 bases between.

The rearrangement links TRBV19 to TRBJ1-5; 7 positions agree with TRBD1. The CDR3 extends over 16 amino acids. The ends lost 5 bases at V and 7 bases at J; junction bases unmatched: 14. Per the germline V gene, CDR1 is LNHDA and CDR2 is SQIVND (reference sequence). The CDR3 DNA is TGTGCCAGTAGTCCCCTCCCCCGACAGGGCGGACAGCCCCAGCATTTT. It yields the protein CASSPLPRQGGQPQHF.

This chain connects TRBV5-1 to TRBJ2-7; no clear D gene. The ends were cut back, 0 bases at V and 0 bases at J, with 10 bases in the middle. This CDR3 spans 15 amino acids. Germline V gene lookup returns CDR1 SGHRS and CDR2 YFSETQ. The CDR3: CASSLDRVLSYEQYF. For the CDR3, the DNA is TGCGCCAGCAGCTTGGACCGGGTCCTCTCCTACGAGCAGTACTTC.

The V and J genes are TRBV6-1 and TRBJ2-5; 12 nucleotides align to TRBD2. The CDR3 is made up of 14 amino acids. Germline CDR1 reads MNHNS; CDR2 reads SASEGT. V lost 6 bases, J lost 5 bases, and 4 bases stayed unmatched. In DNA form, the CDR3 reads TGTGCCAGCAGCGGACTAGCGGGACGGGAGACCCAGTACTTC. Residues: CASSGLAGRETQYF.

The chain recombines TRBV5-1 with TRBJ2-3; 9 nucleotides line up with TRBD2. The germline V gene encodes CDR1 SGHRS and CDR2 YFSETQ. This CDR3 is 15 amino acids long. After removal of 6 bases from V and 3 bases from J, the junction contained 8 bases not matched to a gene. The CDR3 nucleotides are TGCGCCAGCAATGGCGAGCGGGGGGCAACAGATACGCAGTATTTT. Protein sequence: CASNGERGATDTQYF.

The rearrangement links TRBV28 to TRBJ2-3, with 8 bases matching TRBD2. Trimming took 9 bases from V and 2 from J; bases not matched to a gene: 4. Germline-derived CDR1 and CDR2 are MDHEN and SYDVKM. The CDR3 extends over 13 amino acids. CDR3 loop: CASRGGPTDTQYF. The CDR3 bases are TGTGCCAGTCGGGGGGGCCCCACAGATACGCAGTATTTT. Variable domain in full (rest from reference TRBV28 and TRBJ2-3): DVKVTQSSRYLVKRTGEKVFLECVQDMDHENMFWYRQDPGLGLRLIYFSYDVKMKEKGDIPEGYSVSREKKERFSLILESASTNQTSMYLCASRGGPTDTQYFGPGTRLTVL.